Presented here are 2 T cell receptor beta chains from one specimen sequenced in a study of breast tumors, draining lymph nodes, adjacent tissues. Axillary draining lymph nodes of breast cancer patients supplied the node samples. TCRdb analysed the multiplex PCR reads with MiXCR anew, one entry per CDR3 protein. Seen here are about 200,000 distinct CDR3 sequences, less than 40% observed once, and the top ten hold over 3.5%. The source material was axillary lymph node tissue. These receptors were obtained from a female donor with breast cancer. Some clones in this sample may be carry-over from other donors' samples.

The V and J genes are TRBV6-2 or TRBV6-3 and TRBJ1-5, with D tentatively TRBD1 (5 bases). The CDR3 is made up of 15 amino acids. The V end lost 4 bases, the J end lost 2 bases, and 12 bases lay between the germline ends. Germline V gene data show CDR1 as MNHEY and CDR2 as SVGEGT. The CDR3 here is CASSSTSGGNQPQHF. As DNA, the CDR3 is TGTGCCAGCAGTTCCACCTCGGGGGGCAATCAGCCCCAGCATTTT.

This clonotype was recorded many times. CDR3 sequence: CASSRTGSTNEKLFF. The CDR3 bases are TGTGCCAGCAGTCGCACAGGGTCAACTAATGAAAAACTGTTTTTT. The rearrangement joins TRBV7-9 to TRBJ1-4; perhaps TRBD1 as D (6 bases). V lost 6 bases, J lost 0 bases, and 11 bases lay in between. Germline V lookup: CDR1 SEHNR, CDR2 FQNEAQ (reference sequence). There are 15 residues in the CDR3.